What follows are 9 T cell receptor beta chains derived from one specimen sequenced in a study of T cell responses to AZD1222 COVID-19 vaccine. Sequencing used immunoSEQ multiplex PCR; TCRdb keeps in-frame clones, though not all of them. The sample has about 110,000 clones; roughly 89% are singletons. The sample was peripheral blood, taken on day 0 of MenACWY control vaccination. These receptors were collected from an adult in good health.

The rearrangement links TRBV12-3 or TRBV12-4 to TRBJ1-2, with 7 bases aligning to TRBD1. The CDR3 runs 12 residues. V lost 3 bases and J lost 8; bases outside the gene matches: 3. For the CDR3, the DNA is TGTGCCAGCAGTTTCGACAGGGTCGGCTACACCTTC. Translation gives CASSFDRVGYTF.

This chain links TRBV6-5 with TRBJ1-2; the D gene is possibly TRBD1 (5 bases). The V gene's germline CDR1 is MNHEY and CDR2 SVGAGI. V lost 6 bases, J lost 3 bases, and 11 bases lay in between. The length of the CDR3 is 13 residues. The CDR3 reads CASRAGTDYGYTF. The DNA of the CDR3 is TGTGCCAGCAGGGCAGGGACGGACTATGGCTACACCTTC.

This clone was detected once. This chain connects TRBV9 to TRBJ1-2, with D tentatively TRBD1 (6 bases). This CDR3 contains 14 residues. Germline CDR1 and CDR2: SGDLS and YYNGEE. The V end was cut by 1 base, the J end by 8 bases, with 15 bases between. The CDR3 reads CASSVSTGRGGYTF. CDR3 nucleotide sequence: TGTGCCAGCAGCGTATCGACAGGCCGAGGGGGCTACACCTTC.

V gene TRBV7-2 combines with J gene TRBJ2-7, with 7 bases aligning to TRBD2. CDR1 is SGHTA, CDR2 FQGNSA, per germline. The CDR3 has 14 residues. V gave up 4 bases and J gave up 3 bases; unmatched junction bases: 6. This CDR3 reads CASSYQRGHYEQYF. CDR3 DNA sequence: TGTGCCAGCAGCTATCAGCGGGGCCACTACGAGCAGTACTTC.

This clone was seen just once. This sequence joins TRBV2 and TRBJ1-2; D not certain. CDR1 is SNHLY and CDR2 is FYNNEI in the germline V gene. Trimming took off 1 base at V and 7 bases at J, with 7 bases between the two ends. The CDR3 length is 12 residues. This chain's CDR3 is CASSEEGSGYTF. CDR3 nucleotide sequence: TGTGCCAGCAGTGAAGAAGGGAGTGGCTACACCTTC.

The rearrangement joins TRBV29-1 to TRBJ1-2; TRBD1 agrees at 7 bases. J gave up 3 bases and V 6 bases, and 4 bases lay outside the gene matches. CDR1 is SQVTM, CDR2 ANQGSEA, per germline. CDR3 size: 12 residues. In DNA, the CDR3 is TGCAGCGTCTCCGGACAGGACTATGGCTACACCTTC. Translating it yields CSVSGQDYGYTF.

This chain connects TRBV24-1 to TRBJ2-2; 7 nucleotides agree with TRBD1. Germline V gives CDR1 KGHDR, CDR2 SFDVKD. This CDR3 is built from 15 residues. V gave up 4 bases and J gave up 6 bases; unmatched junction bases: 7. This CDR3 reads CATSDTGAGSGELFF. The CDR3, as DNA: TGTGCCACCAGTGACACAGGGGCAGGCTCCGGGGAGCTGTTTTTT.

The chain couples TRBV5-1 to TRBJ2-7, with 8 bases fitting TRBD1. Trimming removed 4 bases from V and 2 bases from J; junction bases left unmatched: 8. The germline V gene has CDR1 SGHRS and CDR2 YFSETQ. The CDR3 has 15 residues. The DNA for the CDR3 is TGCGCCAGCAGCCTTGGCGGGACAGGACCCTACGAGCAGTACTTC. Its protein is CASSLGGTGPYEQYF.

This clone was detected only a few times. This chain connects TRBV19 to TRBJ2-2; TRBD1 matches at 10 bases. The V segment lost 6 bases and the J segment 3 bases; nucleotides outside the gene matches: 10. The CDR3 is made up of 17 amino acids. Per germline, CDR1 LNHDA and CDR2 SQIVND (reference sequence). CDR3 coding DNA: TGTGCCAGTAGGCCTAGACGGGACAGGGGTTACACCGGGGAGCTGTTTTTT. This sequence encodes CASRPRRDRGYTGELFF.